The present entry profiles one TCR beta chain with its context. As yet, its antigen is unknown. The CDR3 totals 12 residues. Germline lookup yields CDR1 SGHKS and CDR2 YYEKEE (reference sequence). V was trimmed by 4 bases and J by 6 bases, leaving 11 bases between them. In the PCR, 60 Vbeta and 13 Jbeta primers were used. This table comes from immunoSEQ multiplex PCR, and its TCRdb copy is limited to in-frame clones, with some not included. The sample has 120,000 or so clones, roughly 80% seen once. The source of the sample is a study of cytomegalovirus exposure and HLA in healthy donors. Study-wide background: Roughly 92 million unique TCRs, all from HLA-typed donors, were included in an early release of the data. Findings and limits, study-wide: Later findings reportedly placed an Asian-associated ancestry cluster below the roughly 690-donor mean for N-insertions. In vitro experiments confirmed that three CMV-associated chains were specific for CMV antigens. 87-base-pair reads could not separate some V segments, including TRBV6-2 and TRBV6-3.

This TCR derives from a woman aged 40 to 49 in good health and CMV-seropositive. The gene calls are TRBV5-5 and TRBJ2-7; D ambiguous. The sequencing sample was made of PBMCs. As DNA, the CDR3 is TGTGCCAGCAGCCCTTCCTACAGCGAGCAGTACTTC. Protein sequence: CASSPSYSEQYF.